This T cell receptor (beta chain) was recovered during a study of blood T cell repertoires in COVID-19. Study in general: The samples span acute and convalescent COVID-19 from the United States, Italy and Spain. From T cells, B-cell-depleted T cells, or PBMCs came the material, which was cDNA or gDNA.

CDR1 and CDR2 from the germline V gene are SGHNT and YYREEE (reference sequence). V lost 0 bases, J lost 5 bases, and 14 bases lay in between. CDR3 size: 15 residues. Study processing details: Estimated nucleated cell counts came from reference gene primer amplification. Sequencing was performed with immunoSEQ multiplex PCR; in TCRdb, only in-frame clones are kept and a portion is missing. That table furnishes V, J and clone size, whereas the DNA furnished D and trimming. The sample consists of roughly 280,000 clones, about 89% of them appearing once. Material: peripheral blood. The TCR was taken from a man in his forties with active or convalescent COVID-19. J is TRBJ1-2 and V is TRBV5-4; the D gene is possibly TRBD1 (6 bases). CDR3 loop: CASSLEAGVGYGYTF. The CDR3 bases are TGTGCCAGCAGCTTGGAGGCAGGGGTAGGGTATGGCTACACCTTC.